The 13 T cell receptor beta chains below all came from one sample that was sequenced in a study of blood T cell repertoires in COVID-19. Profiled with immunoSEQ multiplex PCR; TCRdb holds only in-frame clones, not every one. In the table there are more than 140,000 clones, about 86% of which are singletons. Sequenced sample: peripheral blood. Receptor source: a woman between 55 and 75 years old with acute or convalescent COVID-19.

V and J are TRBV28 and TRBJ2-3; 13 bases match TRBD2. Losses at the gene ends were 9 bases for V and 3 bases for J; bases not matched to a gene: 3. The CDR3 covers 14 residues. CDR1 and CDR2 (germline): MDHEN, SYDVKM. The CDR3 here is CASRTSGGTDTQYF. In nucleotides, the CDR3 is TGTGCCAGTAGGACTAGCGGGGGAACAGATACGCAGTATTTT.

The chain has TRBV7-2 and TRBJ1-2; TRBD1 agrees at 9 bases. The CDR3 totals 14 residues. In germline, CDR1 is SGHTA, CDR2 FQGNSA. The V and J ends lost 2 bases and 8 bases, in that order; junction bases with no gene match: 6. The DNA for the CDR3 is TGTGCCAGCAGCTTATCCACAGGGGGCGTCGGCTACACCTTC. It codes for CASSLSTGGVGYTF. The whole variable domain, remainder taken from reference TRBV7-2 and TRBJ1-2, is GAGVSQSPSNKVTEKGKDVELRCDPISGHTALYWYRQSLGQGLEFLIYFQGNSAPDKSGLPSDRFSAERTGGSVSTLTIQRTQQEDSAVYLCASSLSTGGVGYTFGSGTRLTVV.

This clone appeared once. Here the CDR3 DNA reads TGTGCCAGCAGCCAATGGGCGGGGCTAGCGGGGATCGAGCAGTACTTC. Translation: CASSQWAGLAGIEQYF. This chain links TRBV3-1 (or the pseudogene TRBV3-2) with TRBJ2-7; the match to TRBD2 covers 9 bases. CDR1 is LGHDT and CDR2 is YNNKEL in the germline V gene (reference sequence). Trimming cost V 2 bases and J 6 bases; bases outside gene matches: 11. This CDR3 is 16 amino acids long.

The chain carries TRBV6-5 and TRBJ2-7, with 7 bases matching TRBD1. Germline CDR1 MNHEY, CDR2 SVGAGI. V was pared by 1 base and J by 3 bases, with 6 bases of the junction left unmatched. The CDR3 extends over 15 amino acids. The CDR3 loop reads CASSYYTGAFYEQYF. CDR3 in DNA: TGTGCCAGCAGTTACTATACAGGGGCCTTCTACGAGCAGTACTTC.

The V gene is TRBV6-2 or TRBV6-3, the J gene TRBJ2-5; 10 bases line up with TRBD2. Per germline, CDR1 MNHEY and CDR2 SVGEGT. The CDR3 has 15 residues. With V trimmed by 3 bases and J by 4 bases, 5 bases remained unmatched. CDR3 sequence: CASSYQRGGRETQYF. Written as DNA, the CDR3 is TGTGCCAGCAGTTATCAGCGGGGGGGCCGAGAGACCCAGTACTTC.

The rearrangement joins TRBV28 to TRBJ2-1; 13 bases map to TRBD2. The V gene end was trimmed by 6 bases and the J gene end by 5 bases; junction bases not matched to a gene: 10. The CDR3 consists of 17 residues. Germline V gene data show CDR1 as MDHEN and CDR2 as SYDVKM. The DNA for the CDR3 is TGTGCCAGCAGGGGTACTAGCGGGGGGGCCTGGGACAATGAGCAGTTCTTC. Its protein product is CASRGTSGGAWDNEQFF.

A remark on this clone: The sample contains more than one DNA sequence encoding this CDR3. The chain couples TRBV12-3 or TRBV12-4 to TRBJ1-1, with no clear D. This CDR3 spans 13 amino acids. The germline V and J ends were trimmed by 0 bases and 3 bases, with 5 bases remaining between them. The DNA of the CDR3 is TGTGCCAGCAGTTTAGCAGCGGACACTGAAGCTTTCTTT. Its protein is CASSLAADTEAFF.

CDR3 sequence reads: CASSALREGTIYF. The CDR3 DNA is TGTGCCAGCAGCGCCCTAAGGGAGGGCACCATATATTTT. This chain connects TRBV9 to TRBJ1-3; D is unclear. The CDR3 loop spans 13 amino acids. CDR1 is SGDLS and CDR2 is YYNGEE in the germline V gene. V lost 3 bases and J 9 bases, leaving 13 bases between the germline ends.

The V gene is TRBV3-1 (or the pseudogene TRBV3-2), the J gene TRBJ1-1, with D possibly matching TRBD1 (5 bases). The CDR3 spans 15 residues. The germline CDR1 and CDR2 sequences are LGHDT and YNNKEL (reference sequence). V was clipped by 4 bases and J by 0 bases, with 12 bases between them. The CDR3 DNA follows: TGTGCCAGCAGCCCCTCAGGGTCAATGAACACTGAAGCTTTCTTT. Its protein product is CASSPSGSMNTEAFF.

The V call is TRBV5-1, the J call TRBJ1-1; D ambiguous. The CDR3 extends over 16 amino acids. Germline CDR1 is SGHRS and CDR2 is YFSETQ. The ends were cut back, 1 base at V and 0 bases at J, with 13 bases in the middle. The CDR3 DNA reads as TGCGCCAGCAGCTTGTGGAACAGCCCTATGAACACTGAAGCTTTCTTT. This gives the protein CASSLWNSPMNTEAFF.

This sequence joins TRBV5-8 and TRBJ2-7, with unresolved D. The ends were cut back, 0 bases at V and 11 bases at J, with 12 bases in the middle. Looked up from germline, CDR1 is SGHTS and CDR2 is YDEGEE. The CDR3 covers 12 residues. DNA of the CDR3: TGTGCCAGCAGCTTGGGTACACAAGTGGAGTACTTC. Its protein is CASSLGTQVEYF.

The J gene is TRBJ1-3, the V gene TRBV19; D is possibly TRBD1 (5 bases). Germline lookup yields CDR1 LNHDA and CDR2 SQIVND (reference sequence). This CDR3 has 14 residues. V was pared by 6 bases and J by 0 bases, with 9 bases between. In nucleotides, the CDR3 is TGTGCCAGTAGCGTACAGGCCTCTGGAAACACCATATATTTT. This encodes CASSVQASGNTIYF. Variable domain in full (rest from reference TRBV19 and TRBJ1-3): DGGITQSPKYLFRKEGQNVTLSCEQNLNHDAMYWYRQDPGQGLRLIYYSQIVNDFQKGDIAEGYSVSREKKESFPLTVTSAQKNPTAFYLCASSVQASGNTIYFGEGSWLTVV.

The J gene is TRBJ1-3, the V gene TRBV7-8; 11 nucleotides agree with TRBD1. V was pared by 5 bases and J by 7 bases, with 16 bases of the junction left unmatched. Germline V gives CDR1 SGHVS, CDR2 FQNEAQ. This CDR3 is 18 amino acids long. The CDR3 sequence is CASSLRGQGAESGNTIYF. The CDR3 region has the DNA TGTGCCAGCAGCCTACGCGGACAGGGGGCTGAAAGTGGGAACACCATATATTTT.